This TCR beta chain was sequenced in a study of cytomegalovirus exposure and HLA in healthy donors. Per the germline V gene, CDR1 is MDHEN and CDR2 is SYDVKM. With V trimmed by 5 bases and J by 11 bases, 5 bases remained unmatched. The CDR3 is made up of 12 amino acids. PCR involved 60 Vbeta and 13 Jbeta primers. Method: immunoSEQ multiplex PCR; TCRdb's copy keeps in-frame clones and lacks some. The sample records approximately 100,000 clones, roughly four fifths being singletons. Sequencing was performed on PBMCs. The V and J genes are TRBV28 and TRBJ1-4, with TRBD1 matching over 7 bases. The source is a man aged 50 or older in good health and CMV-seronegative. DNA for the CDR3: TGTGCCAGCAGTCTCCCAGGGGGGAAACTGTTTTTT. Its translation: CASSLPGGKLFF. The full variable domain, its missing parts supplied by reference TRBV28 and TRBJ1-4, is DVKVTQSSRYLVKRTGEKVFLECVQDMDHENMFWYRQDPGLGLRLIYFSYDVKMKEKGDIPEGYSVSREKKERFSLILESASTNQTSMYLCASSLPGGKLFFGSGTQLSVL.